This TCR beta chain comes out of a study of T cell repertoires in cytomegalovirus infection. Each CDR3 protein is one row after TCRdb ran MiXCR on the reads. Of about 320,000 distinct CDR3 sequences in the sample, 8% to 9.5% were seen once. This clonotype was obtained from a human donor in good health (CMV status not recorded). Some clones in this sample may be carry-over from other donors' samples. The source material was PBMCs.

CDR3: CASSLTAGAYNEQFF. In DNA form, the CDR3 reads TGTGCCAGCAGCTTAACAGCGGGAGCCTACAATGAGCAGTTCTTC. V gene TRBV11-2 combines with J gene TRBJ2-1; 8 bases line up with TRBD2. J gave up 2 bases and V 2 bases, and 2 bases lay outside the gene matches. The CDR3 is made up of 15 amino acids. From germline, CDR1 is SGHAT and CDR2 FQNNGV. The full variable domain, its missing parts supplied by reference TRBV11-2 and TRBJ2-1, is EAGVAQSPRYKIIEKRQSVAFWCNPISGHATLYWYQQILGQGPKLLIQFQNNGVVDDSQLPKDRFSAERLKGVDSTLKIQPAKLEDSAVYLCASSLTAGAYNEQFFGPGTRLTVL.